The rows below give T cell receptor beta chains drawn from one sample of a study of blood T cells in healthy people across ages. One entry per CDR3 protein results from TCRdb running MiXCR on the 5' RACE reads. The sample contains about 1 million distinct CDR3 sequences, almost 25% of which appear only once. This same sample was also taken into another study, of T cells of mothers and their children.

Sequencing was carried out using blood. The receptors shown here come from a girl aged 2-10 years in good health. Each CDR3 is given without its conserved first and last residue. Each record gives: CDR3 length, V gene, clone size, CDR3 protein. The size field is filled for only some rows; it gives once, few, many or a size class.

CDR3 length: 13; V gene: TRBV4-3; clone size: many; CDR3 protein: ASSQTTGSNQPQH
CDR3 length: 11; V gene: TRBV6-6; clone size: few; CDR3 protein: ASSYRADGELF
CDR3 length: 12; V gene: TRBV9; clone size: -; CDR3 protein: ASSAEGGADEQF
CDR3 length: 11; V gene: TRBV5-1; clone size: -; CDR3 protein: ASSLVLGSGLF
CDR3 length: 13; V gene: TRBV7-2; clone size: few; CDR3 protein: ASSYSGGVTDTQY
CDR3 length: 12; V gene: TRBV12-3/TRBV12-4; clone size: -; CDR3 protein: ASSYTNFNEKLF
CDR3 length: 14; V gene: TRBV7-7; clone size: few; CDR3 protein: ASSSLTGSSYNEQF
CDR3 length: 12; V gene: TRBV13; clone size: -; CDR3 protein: ASTWRGGFNEQF
CDR3 length: 14; V gene: TRBV20-1; clone size: -; CDR3 protein: SAGGGSGASYNEQF
CDR3 length: 12; V gene: TRBV7-9; clone size: few; CDR3 protein: ASSSSTSSYEQY